The source of this T cell receptor beta chain is a study of regulatory T cells in long-lasting Graves disease. The CDR3 covers 12 residues. CDR1 is DFQATT, CDR2 SNEGSKA, per germline (reference sequence). Trimming removed 3 bases at V and 3 bases at J, with 9 bases between. This clonotype was detected ten times or more. Both iRepertoire HTBI primers and Arm-PCR of CDR3 regions were used to build the TCR beta libraries. TCRdb redid the calling of the multiplex PCR reads with MiXCR, one entry per CDR3 protein. The repertoire holds 450,000 to 600,000 distinct CDR3 sequences, with roughly 13% as singletons. Documented time point: newly diagnosed GD, antithyroid drugs for less than 3 months. PBMCs were the source of the RNA used for TCR sequencing. This sample was also put to use in a study of T cells in Graves' hyperthyroidism and ophthalmopathy.

This chain uses TRBV20-1 with TRBJ2-7; D may be TRBD1 (5 bases). Sequences were derived from peripheral blood mononuclear cells (PBMCs), sampled at new diagnosis, from a patient treated with antithyroid drugs. The TCR sequence derives from a man younger than 45 with Graves disease. CDR3 DNA sequence: TGCAGTGCTAGGGACAAGTACTACGAGCAGTACTTC. This codes for CSARDKYYEQYF.